The next 15 T cell receptor beta chains were all read from a single sample in a study of cytomegalovirus exposure and HLA in healthy donors. A multiplex PCR was run with 60 Vbeta primers and 13 Jbeta primers. Produced via immunoSEQ multiplex PCR; TCRdb's table is partial and in-frame only. The data contain about 150,000 clones, 75% of them singletons. Sequenced: PBMCs. All receptors come from a young man in good health and CMV-seronegative.

A note on this clone: In this CDR3 the conserved last residue, phenylalanine or tryptophan, is missing, so a read error is likely. The limits of the CDR3 on the DNA are not certain, so only TCRdb's listed CDR3 is given. The V call is TRBV5-6, the J call TRBJ2-3; TRBD2, as called in the table, went unchecked against the DNA. From germline, CDR1 is SGHDT and CDR2 YYEEEE. The CDR3 is 15 residues long, counting both termini. The CDR3 region is CASSLEGTGKLATSG.

The CDR3 sequence: CASSPLAGGPYEQFF. The DNA for the CDR3 is TGTGCCAGTAGCCCCCTTGCGGGAGGGCCCTATGAGCAGTTCTTC. The V call is TRBV19, the J call TRBJ2-1; 9 nucleotides line up with TRBD2. Germline trimming cut 6 bases from V and 8 bases from J; bases unmatched to any gene: 11. The CDR3 contains 15 residues. Germline assignment: CDR1 LNHDA and CDR2 SQIVND (reference sequence).

CDR3 sequence (DNA): TGTGCCAGCAGCGGGGGAGGCCTTAGAGACAATGAGCAGTTCTTC. Its protein is CASSGGGLRDNEQFF. This chain uses TRBV9 with TRBJ2-1, with D possibly being TRBD2 (6 bases). Per germline, CDR1 SGDLS and CDR2 YYNGEE. V lost 3 bases and J 5 bases, leaving 15 bases between the germline ends. The length of the CDR3 is 15 residues.

The chain uses TRBV5-4 and TRBJ2-7; the D gene is possibly TRBD2 (6 bases). CDR1 and CDR2 (germline): SGHNT, YYREEE (reference sequence). The CDR3 runs to 16 residues. The V gene lost 4 bases and the J gene lost 3 bases, with 20 bases spanning the gap. Here the CDR3 reads CASSQRGTLPIYEQYF. CDR3 coding DNA: TGTGCCAGCAGCCAACGCGGGACCCTACCTATCTACGAGCAGTACTTC.

The chain employs TRBV5-6 and TRBJ1-2, with TRBD1 identical over 9 bases. CDR1 is SGHDT and CDR2 is YYEEEE in the germline V gene. Trimming at V came to 4 bases and at J to 9 bases, leaving 7 bases not matched to a gene. This CDR3 has 13 residues. The CDR3 loop is CASSGTGTGRYTF. The CDR3 region has the DNA TGTGCCAGCAGCGGGACCGGGACAGGGCGCTACACCTTC.

V gene TRBV18 combines with J gene TRBJ1-4, with D hard to call. The CDR3 runs to 14 residues. The germline V gene encodes CDR1 KGHSH and CDR2 LQKENI. The V and J ends lost 4 bases and 0 bases respectively, with 6 bases between them. CDR3 sequence (DNA): TGTGCCAGCTCACGCGGTGCAACTAATGAAAAACTGTTTTTT. This encodes CASSRGATNEKLFF.

This chain joins TRBV7-2 and TRBJ2-1; tentatively, D is TRBD2 (6 bases). CDR3 length: 15 residues. CDR1 SGHTA and CDR2 FQGNSA come from the germline V gene. The V end lost 5 bases, the J end lost 12 bases, and 23 bases lay between the germline ends. CDR3 in amino acids: CASSPERGLSIGQFF. CDR3 DNA: TGTGCCAGCAGCCCCGAAAGGGGACTTTCGATTGGGCAGTTCTTC.

The chain is built from TRBV5-1 and TRBJ1-4; no reliable D call. The germline gives CDR1 SGHRS, CDR2 YFSETQ. The CDR3 contains 14 residues. V shed 4 bases and J shed 8 bases, with 15 bases lying between them. The CDR3 DNA reads as TGCGCCAGCAGCCTTTTAGGTGCTAGGGAAAAACTGTTTTTT. As protein: CASSLLGAREKLFF.

Remarks on this clone: Mismatch with germline at one junction end may stem from a read error. This rearrangement joins TRBV5-6 to TRBJ2-7; TRBD2 agrees at 8 bases. In germline, CDR1 is SGHDT, CDR2 YYEEEE. The CDR3 loop spans 14 amino acids. CDR3 protein: CASSLAGDSCEQYF. The CDR3, as DNA: TGTGCCAGCAGCTTAGCGGGGGACTCCTGCGAGCAGTACTTC.

The genes are TRBV28 and TRBJ2-3; the match to TRBD2 covers 10 bases. The CDR3 spans 16 residues. The ends lost 6 bases at V and 5 bases at J; junction bases unmatched: 11. Germline CDR1 reads MDHEN; CDR2 reads SYDVKM. The CDR3 DNA reads as TGTGCCAGCAGCCCCGCTGGGACTAGCGATGAAGATACGCAGTATTTT. Translation: CASSPAGTSDEDTQYF. Full variable domain (remainder filled in from reference TRBV28 and TRBJ2-3): DVKVTQSSRYLVKRTGEKVFLECVQDMDHENMFWYRQDPGLGLRLIYFSYDVKMKEKGDIPEGYSVSREKKERFSLILESASTNQTSMYLCASSPAGTSDEDTQYFGPGTRLTVL.

This chain uses TRBV4-1 with TRBJ1-2; 8 nucleotides line up with TRBD1. This CDR3 is 16 amino acids long. The V segment lost 0 bases and the J segment 1 base; nucleotides outside the gene matches: 4. The germline V gene encodes CDR1 MGHRA and CDR2 YSYEKL. The CDR3, as DNA: TGCGCCAGCAGCCAAGATCTTGGACAGGGTAACTATGGCTACACCTTC. It encodes CASSQDLGQGNYGYTF.

The CDR3 loop reads CASSSGQHYEQYF. The CDR3 DNA follows: TGTGCCAGCAGTTCGGGACAACACTACGAGCAGTACTTC. V is TRBV6-5 and J is TRBJ2-7, with D maybe TRBD1 (6 bases). The germline V gene has CDR1 MNHEY and CDR2 SVGAGI. The V gene lost 4 bases and the J gene lost 3 bases, with 10 bases spanning the gap. The length of the CDR3 is 13 residues.

The chain links TRBV9 to TRBJ2-7; TRBD2 might be the D (6 bases). Germline V gene data show CDR1 as SGDLS and CDR2 as YYNGEE. V lost 4 bases and J lost 6, with 20 bases in between. The CDR3 runs 15 residues. The CDR3 sequence: CASSFAGSPSGEQYF. The CDR3, as DNA: TGTGCCAGCAGCTTCGCCGGGAGCCCATCGGGCGAGCAGTACTTC.

The chain couples TRBV5-6 to TRBJ2-6; the D gene is possibly TRBD1 (5 bases). CDR3 length: 13 amino acids. Germline CDR1 SGHDT, CDR2 YYEEEE. Trimming stripped 5 bases from V and 4 bases from J, with 7 bases between. The CDR3 DNA reads TGTGCCAGCAGGGGGCCCGGGGCCAACGTCCTGACTTTC. It encodes CASRGPGANVLTF.

The J gene is TRBJ2-5, the V gene TRBV2; 11 bases map to TRBD2. The CDR3 length is 15 residues. The V gene end was trimmed by 6 bases and the J gene end by 0 bases; junction bases not matched to a gene: 3. Germline CDR1 is SNHLY and CDR2 is FYNNEI. For the CDR3, the DNA is TGTGCCAGCAGGGGGACTAGCGGTGACCAAGAGACCCAGTACTTC. As protein: CASRGTSGDQETQYF.